In its sample, the clone carrying this T cell receptor beta chain was seen many times. This entry is derived from a study of neurological immune-mediated disorders. Where libraries were unsorted, they were derived from 2 million PBMCs stored at -80 degrees C. V was clipped by 3 bases and J by 3 bases, with 9 bases between them. This CDR3 is 13 amino acids long. Germline assignment: CDR1 DFQATT and CDR2 SNEGSKA (reference sequence). The cDNA was synthesized by means of template-switch 5'RACE, which was carried out with 10-nucleotide random UMIs. Whenever a sequencing run was performed, it yielded over 190 million TCR-beta sequences from 15-18 subjects. Using its own MiXCR run on the 5' RACE reads, TCRdb lists one record per CDR3 protein. Among tens of thousands of distinct CDR3 sequences listed, around 4.5% were seen once.

The chain combines TRBV20-1 with TRBJ2-1, with a tentative D call TRBD2 (5 bases). Sequencing was carried out using PBMCs. This TCR derives from a woman aged 55-69 years with multiple sclerosis. CDR3 DNA sequence: TGCAGTGCTAGGTCTGGACTCTACAATGAGCAGTTCTTC. This translates into CSARSGLYNEQFF.